The T cell receptor (beta chain) under discussion was sequenced for a study of spatial heterogeneity in lung cancer. Overall study: Consistent detection of more beta-chain than alpha-chain sequences was observed. Unique TCR and UMI combinations averaged more than ten appearances each in raw reads.

Regarding this clonotype: What it binds is not known.

The time point: sample taken at primary tumor resection. Tumor, nontumor lung or frozen PBMC supplied whole RNA that was sequenced unsorted. Trimming left V 2 bases short and J 3 bases short, with 1 base between. Per germline, CDR1 KGHDR and CDR2 SFDVKD. There are 12 residues in the CDR3. TCRdb reanalysed the 5' RACE reads using MiXCR and keeps one entry per CDR3 protein. Among fewer than 9,500 distinct CDR3 sequences listed, around 9.9% were seen once. General study findings and limits: Numbers of ubiquitous and regional expanded TCRs tracked ubiquitous and regional nonsynonymous mutation counts, respectively. Expanded alpha and beta TCR counts within tumors tracked tumor mutation counts.

The gene calls are TRBV24-1 and TRBJ1-5; D is unclear. The source is a male donor with early-stage non-small cell lung cancer. This specimen consisted of lung tumor tissue, obtained at surgery. The CDR3 region has the DNA TGTGCCACCAGTGATTCCAATCAGCCCCAGCATTTT. Translated, it gives CATSDSNQPQHF.